The present entry profiles one T cell receptor (beta chain) with its context. The sample belongs to a study of blood T cell repertoires in COVID-19. Overall study context: The United States, Italy and Spain provided the acute and convalescent COVID-19 samples. Nucleic acid was either cDNA or gDNA, and it came from T cells, B-cell-depleted T cells, or PBMCs.

The CDR3 covers 15 residues. V lost 6 bases to trimming and J lost 8 bases; unmatched junction nucleotides: 11. Germline V gives CDR1 MNHEY, CDR2 SMNVEV (reference sequence). Authors' methods: Nucleated cell counts were estimated from reference gene primer amplification. Repertoires were generated with immunoSEQ multiplex PCR, while TCRdb's copy carries only in-frame clones and drops some. Clone size and the V and J calls come from that table; the DNA yielded D and trimming. The sample carries about 170,000 clones, about four fifths recorded once. The receptor was derived from a man aged 35-49 years who had recovered from COVID-19. The sequenced material came from peripheral blood. The chain is built from TRBV27 and TRBJ2-1, with 9 bases matching TRBD1. This chain's CDR3 is CASSLRTGETDEQFF. In DNA, the CDR3 is TGTGCCAGCAGCCTCCGGACAGGGGAAACGGATGAGCAGTTCTTC.